The 15 T cell receptor beta chains below were found in one sample sequenced in a study of cytomegalovirus exposure and HLA in healthy donors. Libraries were prepared by immunoSEQ multiplex PCR; TCRdb keeps only in-frame clonotypes and omits some of them. The sample holds about 95,000 clones, 85% seen once. Sequenced sample: PBMCs. The receptors come from a man between 18 and 35 years old in good health and CMV-seropositive.

The chain links TRBV7-9 to TRBJ1-2; the match to TRBD1 covers 7 bases. The germline gives CDR1 SEHNR, CDR2 FQNEAQ (reference sequence). This CDR3 comprises 16 residues. Germline trimming cut 5 bases from V and 4 bases from J; bases unmatched to any gene: 13. The CDR3 bases are TGTGCCAGCAGCAATGGACCAGGGGGGCCAGGCTATGGCTACACCTTC. Its protein product is CASSNGPGGPGYGYTF. The complete variable domain, with remaining parts taken from reference TRBV7-9 and TRBJ1-2, reads DTGVSQNPRHKITKRGQNVTFRCDPISEHNRLYWYRQTLGQGPEFLTYFQNEAQLEKSRLLSDRFSAERPKGSFSTLEIQRTEQGDSAMYLCASSNGPGGPGYGYTFGSGTRLTVV.

This chain connects TRBV6-1 to TRBJ1-4, with 9 positions matching TRBD1. In germline, CDR1 is MNHNS, CDR2 SASEGT. Trimming at V came to 1 base and at J to 7 bases, leaving 4 bases not matched to a gene. The CDR3 has 15 residues. For the CDR3, the DNA is TGTGCCAGCAGTGAAGAGACAGGGGGGAGTGAAAAACTGTTTTTT. This encodes CASSEETGGSEKLFF.

The CDR3 DNA follows: TGTGCCAGCAGCCAGAGGTTCGACAGGGGGCTAGGGGGGGGCAATGAGCAGTTCTTC. Translated: CASSQRFDRGLGGGNEQFF. The V and J genes are TRBV11-2 and TRBJ2-1, with TRBD1 identical over 10 bases. The CDR3 has 19 amino acids. The germline V gene encodes CDR1 SGHAT and CDR2 FQNNGV. With 5 bases clipped from V and 6 bases from J, the junction kept 19 bases outside the gene matches.

CDR3 loop: CASSPSNTGELFF. In DNA form, the CDR3 reads TGTGCCAGCAGCCCTTCGAACACCGGGGAGCTGTTTTTT. V usage is TRBV7-3 and J usage is TRBJ2-2; D unclear. Between the trimmed V and J ends, which lost 5 bases and 0 bases, there was a span of 4 bases. CDR1 SGHTA and CDR2 FQGTGA come from the germline V gene. The CDR3 extends over 13 amino acids.

This clone was detected once. This chain joins TRBV5-1 and TRBJ2-3; TRBD2 might be the D (6 bases). V lost 0 bases to trimming and J lost 5 bases, with 19 bases between them. Per germline, CDR1 SGHRS and CDR2 YFSETQ. This CDR3 spans 17 amino acids. CDR3 DNA: TGCGCCAGCAGCTTGGCGACGAGGGCGGGGCTGGGAGATACGCAGTATTTT. Protein sequence: CASSLATRAGLGDTQYF.

V and J are TRBV6-1 and TRBJ2-1, with D maybe TRBD2 (6 bases). The CDR3 covers 16 residues. Per germline, CDR1 MNHNS and CDR2 SASEGT. Trimming stripped 4 bases from V and 4 bases from J, with 17 bases between. CDR3: CASSARSGEPYNEQFF. Written as DNA, the CDR3 is TGTGCCAGCAGTGCGCGTTCGGGAGAACCATACAATGAGCAGTTCTTC.

This chain links TRBV29-1 with TRBJ2-1, with 7 bases fitting TRBD1. CDR1 is SQVTM, CDR2 ANQGSEA, per germline. The CDR3 runs 15 residues. Trimming took 0 bases from V and 3 from J; bases not matched to a gene: 5. CDR3 bases: TGCAGCGTTGAAGATGGGCACAGGGGCTACAATGAGCAGTTCTTC. Amino acid sequence: CSVEDGHRGYNEQFF.

V and J are TRBV10-3 and TRBJ2-7, with 10 bases aligning to TRBD2. The CDR3 has 16 amino acids. J was trimmed by 1 base and V by 1 base; bases with no gene match: 4. The germline V gene encodes CDR1 ENHRY and CDR2 SYGVKD. Here the CDR3 reads CAISEFGTSASYEQYF. For the CDR3, the DNA is TGTGCCATCAGTGAGTTCGGGACTAGCGCATCCTACGAGCAGTACTTC.

In this sample, this clone turned up a few times. V usage is TRBV4-1 and J usage is TRBJ1-2; no clear D. Per germline, CDR1 MGHRA and CDR2 YSYEKL. This CDR3 is 13 amino acids long. Deletions cut 0 bases from V and 2 bases from J, with 4 bases between. The CDR3 loop is CASSQERNYGYTF. DNA for the CDR3: TGCGCCAGCAGCCAAGAGCGAAACTATGGCTACACCTTC.

The rearrangement joins TRBV7-9 to TRBJ2-1; 7 bases align to TRBD2. CDR3 length: 15 amino acids. J gave up 6 bases and V 6 bases, and 11 bases lay outside the gene matches. CDR1 and CDR2 (germline): SEHNR, FQNEAQ (reference sequence). CDR3 nucleotides: TGTGCCAGCAGGGGGGGACTAAAAGGAGTCAATGAGCAGTTCTTC. Its translation is CASRGGLKGVNEQFF.

This clone was seen a few times. The CDR3 loop is CASAFSRGYTF. The CDR3 nucleotides are TGTGCCTCCGCCTTCTCTAGGGGCTACACCTTC. V gene TRBV30 combines with J gene TRBJ1-2; D is ambiguous. Trimming cost V 7 bases and J 8 bases, with 14 bases left between them. Germline CDR1 and CDR2: GTSNPN and SVGIG (reference sequence). The CDR3 spans 11 residues.

The CDR3 DNA follows: TGTGCCAGCAGTCCCACAGGGGCACGGGGCTACACCTTC. It encodes CASSPTGARGYTF. The chain employs TRBV28 and TRBJ1-2; 7 nucleotides line up with TRBD1. CDR1 is MDHEN and CDR2 is SYDVKM in the germline V gene. The CDR3 has 13 amino acids. V trimming: 5 bases; J trimming: 8 bases; junction bases outside the gene matches: 8.

The chain uses TRBV28 and TRBJ1-2, with 9 bases identical to TRBD1. CDR1 is MDHEN, CDR2 SYDVKM, per germline. This CDR3 spans 16 amino acids. V lost 2 bases and J lost 2; bases outside the gene matches: 6. The CDR3: CASSLTLGTGNYGYTF. CDR3 nucleotides: TGTGCCAGCAGTTTAACGTTAGGGACAGGGAACTATGGCTACACCTTC.

J is TRBJ2-7 and V is TRBV10-3, with TRBD2 matching 7 bases. This CDR3 contains 13 residues. CDR1 is ENHRY and CDR2 is SYGVKD in the germline V gene. J was trimmed by 7 bases and V by 2 bases; bases with no gene match: 5. In DNA, the CDR3 is TGTGCCATCAGTGAGGGCGGGAGAGGGGAGCAGTACGTC. Protein sequence: CAISEGGRGEQYV.

This chain uses TRBV5-1 with TRBJ2-3; 7 bases line up with TRBD2. V was pared by 3 bases and J by 4 bases, with 8 bases of the junction left unmatched. CDR1 SGHRS and CDR2 YFSETQ come from the germline V gene. The CDR3 spans 15 residues. In nucleotides, the CDR3 is TGCGCCAGCAGCTCTAGCGGACCTGGAGCAGATACGCAGTATTTT. Protein sequence: CASSSSGPGADTQYF.